A single sample is the source of the 30 T cell receptor beta chains below, sequenced in a study of T cells in Graves' hyperthyroidism and ophthalmopathy. The source material, RNA transcripts, was used to amplify TCR beta CDR3 regions. The study used the HTBI primer set for a first-round RT-PCR of the TCR CDR3. TCRdb re-derived calls from the multiplex PCR reads in MiXCR, one entry per CDR3 protein. In the table there are about 520,000 distinct CDR3 sequences, roughly a quarter of which are singletons. The sequencing sample was made of blood. The receptors originated from a woman in her 30s with Graves' ophthalmopathy.

CDR3: CASRSSTWNSGNTIYF. CDR3 bases: TGTGCCAGCAGGTCATCTACCTGGAACTCTGGAAACACCATATATTTT. This sequence joins TRBV6-1 and TRBJ1-3; D is unresolved. This CDR3 contains 16 residues. Between the trimmed V and J ends, which lost 6 bases and 0 bases, there was a span of 15 bases. The germline V gene has CDR1 MNHNS and CDR2 SASEGT.

This clonotype was found many times. The genes are TRBV3-1 and TRBJ1-2, with D perhaps matching TRBD1 (5 bases). Germline assignment: CDR1 LGHDT and CDR2 YNNKEL (reference sequence). V was pared by 0 bases and J by 8 bases, with 13 bases between. The CDR3 is 14 amino acids. Here the CDR3 DNA reads TGTGCCAGCAGCCAAGATCTACCGGGGGAAGGCTACACCTTC. It translates to CASSQDLPGEGYTF.

The chain links TRBV6-1 to TRBJ1-2; TRBD1 aligns across 9 bases. Germline V gene data show CDR1 as MNHNS and CDR2 as SASEGT. The V and J ends lost 3 bases and 8 bases, in that order; junction bases with no gene match: 10. The CDR3 consists of 15 residues. The CDR3: CASSDLGTGRGGYTF. The DNA of the CDR3 is TGTGCCAGCAGTGACCTGGGGACAGGGCGAGGAGGCTACACCTTC.

This clonotype was seen at least ten times. The V call is TRBV11-2, the J call TRBJ1-2; 7 nucleotides match TRBD1. V trimming: 6 bases; J trimming: 4 bases; junction bases outside the gene matches: 17. Germline CDR1 SGHAT, CDR2 FQNNGV. The CDR3 spans 17 residues. Written as DNA, the CDR3 is TGTGCCAGCAGTCCGCCGGGACAGACGTATTTTTTCTATGGCTACACCTTC. It encodes CASSPPGQTYFFYGYTF.

This clonotype was counted many times. This sequence joins TRBV12-3 or TRBV12-4 and TRBJ1-3, with 7 bases aligning to TRBD1. Trimming took 9 bases from V and 2 from J; bases not matched to a gene: 16. This CDR3 has 17 amino acids. The CDR3 sequence: CARSYGTHTGAGNTIYF. As DNA, the CDR3 is TGTGCCAGGAGCTATGGGACACACACAGGGGCTGGAAACACCATATATTTT.

The gene calls are TRBV12-3 or TRBV12-4 and TRBJ2-2, with D hard to call. The V end was cut by 2 bases, the J end by 6 bases, with 13 bases between. The CDR3 length is 15 residues. The CDR3 bases are TGTGCCAGCAGTTTACGTGACCTTCTAGCCGGGGAGCTGTTTTTT. Residues: CASSLRDLLAGELFF.

This clonotype was seen repeatedly, ten times or more. This chain links TRBV15 with TRBJ2-7; 7 nucleotides align to TRBD1. Per germline, CDR1 LNHNV and CDR2 YYDKDF (reference sequence). V lost 1 base to trimming and J lost 2 bases; unmatched junction nucleotides: 5. The length of the CDR3 is 15 residues. CDR3 in DNA: TGTGCCACCAGCAGAGTGGGGACAGATCCCTACGAGCAGTACTTC. Amino acids: CATSRVGTDPYEQYF.

This chain connects TRBV6-1 to TRBJ1-1; D is possibly TRBD1 (5 bases). Germline V gene sequence: CDR1 MNHNS, CDR2 SASEGT. The V gene lost 8 bases and the J gene lost 4 bases, with 17 bases spanning the gap. The CDR3 contains 14 residues. In nucleotides, the CDR3 is TGTGCCAGCTCTGGGGAGGGGTTGCCCACTGAAGCTTTCTTT. The encoded protein is CASSGEGLPTEAFF.

This clonotype has ten or more counts. The rearrangement links TRBV28 to TRBJ1-2; no clear D. In germline, CDR1 is MDHEN, CDR2 SYDVKM. The CDR3 spans 13 residues. The V end was cut by 2 bases, the J end by 4 bases, with 8 bases between. CDR3 sequence: CASSLNRVYGYTF. For the CDR3, the DNA is TGTGCCAGCAGTTTAAACAGAGTCTATGGCTACACCTTC.

The DNA of the CDR3 is TGTGCCACCAGCAGAGCAACAGGGTATCAGCCCCAGCATTTT. Its translation: CATSRATGYQPQHF. The V call is TRBV15, the J call TRBJ1-5; tentatively, D is TRBD1 (6 bases). This CDR3 spans 14 amino acids. Between the trimmed V and J ends, which lost 1 base and 5 bases, there was a span of 9 bases. Per the germline V gene, CDR1 is LNHNV and CDR2 is YYDKDF (reference sequence).

V is TRBV29-1 and J is TRBJ1-1; 9 nucleotides match TRBD1. The junction had 7 bases not matched to a gene; V was cut back by 7 bases and J by 4 bases. Germline CDR1 reads SQVTM; CDR2 reads ANQGSEA. The CDR3 totals 13 residues. The CDR3 reads CSASSGQGTEAFF. In nucleotides, the CDR3 is TGCAGCGCTTCCTCGGGACAGGGCACTGAAGCTTTCTTT. The complete variable domain, with remaining parts taken from reference TRBV29-1 and TRBJ1-1, reads SAVISQKPSRDICQRGTSLTIQCQVDSQVTMMFWYRQQPGQSLTLIATANQGSEATYESGFVIDKFPISRPNLTFSTLTVSNMSPEDSSIYLCSASSGQGTEAFFGQGTRLTVV.

The chain is built from TRBV7-8 and TRBJ1-5; D unclear. The germline V gene has CDR1 SGHVS and CDR2 FQNEAQ. This CDR3 is 13 amino acids long. The V end was cut by 4 bases, the J end by 6 bases, with 10 bases between. The CDR3 region is CASSYGRVQPQHF. DNA of the CDR3: TGTGCCAGCAGCTATGGACGGGTTCAGCCCCAGCATTTT.

This clonotype came up a few times. The J gene is TRBJ1-1, the V gene TRBV12-3 or TRBV12-4; possibly TRBD1 for D (5 bases). Trimming took off 2 bases at V and 4 bases at J, with 8 bases between the two ends. The length of the CDR3 is 13 residues. CDR3 amino acids: CASSLSTATEAFF. CDR3 nucleotide sequence: TGTGCCAGCAGTTTATCGACAGCCACTGAAGCTTTCTTT.

To note about this clonotype: A read error is possible here, since a much larger clone lies one base away. V usage is TRBV25-1 and J usage is TRBJ1-1; TRBD1 is a possible D gene (5 bases). This CDR3 has 15 amino acids. The germline gives CDR1 MGHDK, CDR2 SYGVNS. Written as DNA, the CDR3 is TGTGCCAGCATTGAAGCCGCTGGGGGGATCACTGAAGCTTTCTTT. It codes for CASIEAAGGITEAFF.

This clonotype was recorded at least ten times. The chain uses TRBV28 and TRBJ2-5; 8 positions agree with TRBD1. From germline, CDR1 is MDHEN and CDR2 SYDVKM. J lost 5 bases, V lost 6 bases, and 8 bases had no gene match. The CDR3 contains 14 residues. The CDR3 bases are TGTGCCAGCAGATTGCAGGGGGCCGGTGAGACCCAGTACTTC. Residues: CASRLQGAGETQYF.

J is TRBJ2-5 and V is TRBV7-2; D is tentatively TRBD1 or TRBD2 (6 bases each). The CDR3 has 14 amino acids. Germline-derived CDR1 and CDR2 are SGHTA and FQGNSA. V was cut by 2 bases and J by 4 bases, with 11 bases left in between. The CDR3 here is CASSLSGAVETQYF. The DNA for the CDR3 is TGTGCCAGCAGCTTATCGGGGGCCGTAGAGACCCAGTACTTC.

This clonotype was seen at least ten times. This rearrangement joins TRBV30 to TRBJ1-2, with unresolved D. Germline loops: CDR1 GTSNPN, CDR2 SVGIG (reference sequence). The length of the CDR3 is 11 residues. V shed 4 bases and J shed 0 bases, with 3 bases lying between them. This CDR3 is CAWTSNYGYTF. CDR3 bases: TGTGCCTGGACCTCTAACTATGGCTACACCTTC. Combining the CDR3 with reference TRBV30 and TRBJ1-2 gives the whole variable domain SQTIHQWPATLVQPVGSPLSLECTVEGTSNPNLYWYRQAAGRGLQLLFYSVGIGQISSEVPQNLSASRPQDRQFILSSKKLLLSDSGFYLCAWTSNYGYTFGSGTRLTVV.

This chain joins TRBV30 and TRBJ2-7, with a weak D call TRBD2 (5 bases). Trimming cost V 0 bases and J 6 bases, with 15 bases left between them. The CDR3 sequence is 14 residues long. CDR1 GTSNPN and CDR2 SVGIG come from the germline V gene (reference sequence). CDR3 sequence reads: CAWSVFAGQGEQYF. As DNA, the CDR3 is TGTGCCTGGAGTGTATTTGCGGGCCAAGGCGAGCAGTACTTC.

This clonotype was detected many times. This chain uses TRBV6-5 with TRBJ1-1, with unresolved D. The CDR3 is 12 amino acids. Trimming took off 8 bases at V and 1 base at J, with 8 bases between the two ends. Germline assignment: CDR1 MNHEY and CDR2 SVGAGI. The CDR3 sequence is CASARPNTEAFF. CDR3 sequence (DNA): TGTGCCAGCGCCAGACCGAACACTGAAGCTTTCTTT.

The rearrangement uses TRBV6-2 or TRBV6-3 and TRBJ2-4, with 11 positions matching TRBD1. The germline V gene encodes CDR1 MNHEY and CDR2 SVGEGT. This CDR3 contains 17 residues. The ends lost 2 bases at V and 0 bases at J; junction bases unmatched: 3. The CDR3 region has the DNA TGTGCCAGCAGTTACCGGGACAGGGGGATAGCCAAAAACATTCAGTACTTC. Translation: CASSYRDRGIAKNIQYF.

This clonotype was seen ten or more times. This sequence joins TRBV15 and TRBJ2-5; 8 nucleotides match TRBD1. Germline V gene data show CDR1 as LNHNV and CDR2 as YYDKDF (reference sequence). CDR3 length equals 15 residues. Trimming at V came to 2 bases and at J to 7 bases, leaving 9 bases not matched to a gene. In DNA form, the CDR3 reads TGTGCCACCAGCAGAAGTCAGGGGGCTTCGGCGACCCAGTACTTC. Residues: CATSRSQGASATQYF. Full variable domain (outside the CDR3, taken from reference TRBV15 and TRBJ2-5): DAMVIQNPRYQVTQFGKPVTLSCSQTLNHNVMYWYQQKSSQAPKLLFHYYDKDFNNEADTPDNFQSRRPNTSFCFLDIRSPGLGDTAMYLCATSRSQGASATQYFGPGTRLLVL.

The rearrangement uses TRBV12-3 or TRBV12-4 and TRBJ2-7; possible D gene TRBD2, 6 bases. V was clipped by 6 bases and J by 0 bases, with 18 bases between them. The CDR3 is made up of 16 amino acids. As DNA, the CDR3 is TGTGCCAGCAGCAGGGAGGAGACTGCGTTCTCCTACGAGCAGTACTTC. Translating gives CASSREETAFSYEQYF.

This clonotype was seen many times. The chain employs TRBV12-3 or TRBV12-4 and TRBJ1-2; D is perhaps TRBD1 (6 bases). This CDR3 contains 13 residues. The V and J ends lost 6 bases and 8 bases respectively, with 16 bases between them. The CDR3 protein is CASRVDGGDGYTF. As DNA, the CDR3 is TGTGCCAGCAGGGTCGATGGGGGCGACGGCTACACCTTC.

This clonotype has a count of ten or more. The gene calls are TRBV28 and TRBJ2-5; a possible D gene is TRBD2 (5 bases). V dropped 4 bases and J dropped 7 bases, with 13 bases sitting between them. The length of the CDR3 is 13 residues. Germline V gene sequence: CDR1 MDHEN, CDR2 SYDVKM. CDR3 DNA sequence: TGTGCCAGCAGTTGGCCTAGCTCTGGGACCCAGTACTTC. Its protein product is CASSWPSSGTQYF.

This clonotype was detected many times. This chain uses TRBV28 with TRBJ1-5; possible D gene TRBD1, 6 bases. The germline gives CDR1 MDHEN, CDR2 SYDVKM. V was shortened by 2 bases and J by 9 bases, with 17 bases between the two germline ends. The CDR3 length is 15 residues. Here the CDR3 DNA reads TGTGCCAGCAGTTTACGTGACAGGCCGAGCCTGCCCCAGCATTTT. Its protein product is CASSLRDRPSLPQHF.

This clonotype appeared many times. V and J are TRBV19 and TRBJ1-1; D not resolved. This CDR3 has 13 residues. V was pared by 9 bases and J by 1 base, with 12 bases between. Germline loops: CDR1 LNHDA, CDR2 SQIVND (reference sequence). The DNA for the CDR3 is TGTGCCAGCTTAACTCGATCGAACACTGAAGCTTTCTTT. Its translation: CASLTRSNTEAFF.

In this sample, this clonotype turned up a few times. The chain joins TRBV12-3 or TRBV12-4 to TRBJ1-2; D unresolved. V lost 5 bases to trimming and J lost 3 bases, with 10 bases between them. This CDR3 has 13 amino acids. The CDR3 here is CASSPTSDYGYTF. CDR3 DNA: TGTGCCAGCAGTCCGACAAGCGACTATGGCTACACCTTC.

This clonotype showed up just a few times. The J gene is TRBJ1-2, the V gene TRBV6-1, with a possible D match to TRBD1 (5 bases). Germline V gene sequence: CDR1 MNHNS, CDR2 SASEGT. This CDR3 is 10 amino acids long. V gave up 8 bases and J gave up 7 bases, with 8 bases separating them. The CDR3, as DNA: TGTGCCAGCGGGACCGGTGGCTACACCTTC. It specifies CASGTGGYTF.

The chain couples TRBV6-1 to TRBJ2-7; 9 nucleotides align to TRBD1. The CDR3 runs to 12 residues. From germline, CDR1 is MNHNS and CDR2 SASEGT. V was pared by 10 bases and J by 6 bases, with 7 bases of the junction left unmatched. CDR3 nucleotide sequence: TGTGCCACCCGAGGGACAGGGTCCGAGCAGTACTTC. Protein sequence: CATRGTGSEQYF.

This clonotype has a count of ten or more. The chain combines TRBV5-1 with TRBJ2-7; D uncertain. The CDR3 sequence is 13 residues long. V lost 1 base, J lost 3 bases, and 8 bases lay in between. CDR1 and CDR2 (germline): SGHRS, YFSETQ. CDR3 protein: CASSLSEVYEQYF. The CDR3 bases are TGCGCCAGCAGCTTGTCAGAGGTCTACGAGCAGTACTTC.